The 20 T cell receptor beta chains below come from one sample, sequenced in a study of blood T cell repertoires in COVID-19. Profiling relied on immunoSEQ multiplex PCR, and the TCRdb table lists in-frame clones only, not all of them. The sample consists of 85,000 to 90,000 clones, 65% to 85% of them appearing once. The source material was peripheral blood. The receptors originated from a man aged 65 to 85 with acute or convalescent COVID-19.

The gene calls are TRBV15 and TRBJ2-2, with TRBD1 matching over 7 bases. The V and J ends lost 1 base and 5 bases, in that order; junction bases with no gene match: 1. The CDR3 extends over 14 amino acids. Germline-derived CDR1 and CDR2 are LNHNV and YYDKDF (reference sequence). The CDR3 loop is CATSRGDRTGELFF. The CDR3 DNA is TGTGCCACCAGCAGAGGGGACAGAACCGGGGAGCTGTTTTTT.

The chain has TRBV19 and TRBJ2-2, with TRBD2 matching 8 bases. Looked up from germline, CDR1 is LNHDA and CDR2 is SQIVND (reference sequence). The CDR3 totals 14 residues. The trim removed 1 base at V and 6 bases at J, leaving 1 base unmatched. Written as DNA, the CDR3 is TGTGCCAGTAGTATAGCGGGGGGGTCCGGGGAGCTGTTTTTT. Protein sequence: CASSIAGGSGELFF.

The CDR3 DNA reads as TGTGCCAGCAGCCCACACGGGACTAGCGGTAACAATGAGCAGTTCTTC. Residues: CASSPHGTSGNNEQFF. The rearrangement uses TRBV7-2 and TRBJ2-1, with 11 nucleotides matching TRBD2. Trimming took 5 bases from V and 5 from J; bases not matched to a gene: 8. The CDR3 spans 16 residues. CDR1 and CDR2 (germline): SGHTA, FQGNSA.

The chain recombines TRBV29-1 with TRBJ2-7; 7 bases match TRBD2. The CDR3 consists of 12 residues. CDR1 and CDR2 (germline): SQVTM, ANQGSEA. J was trimmed by 3 bases and V by 6 bases; bases with no gene match: 5. The chain's CDR3 is CSVKRGLYEQYF. Written as DNA, the CDR3 is TGCAGCGTGAAGCGGGGACTCTACGAGCAGTACTTC.

The chain has TRBV7-9 and TRBJ1-1, with unresolved D. CDR1 is SEHNR, CDR2 FQNEAQ, per germline (reference sequence). Between the trimmed V and J ends, which lost 3 bases and 1 base, there was a span of 6 bases. The CDR3 covers 13 residues. The CDR3 nucleotides are TGTGCCAGCAGCTTTAACAGGAACACTGAAGCTTTCTTT. Protein sequence: CASSFNRNTEAFF.

The chain combines TRBV5-8 with TRBJ1-1; possibly TRBD1 for D (5 bases). Trimming left V 0 bases short and J 0 bases short, with 15 bases between. The length of the CDR3 is 17 residues. CDR1 SGHTS and CDR2 YDEGEE come from the germline V gene. In DNA form, the CDR3 reads TGTGCCAGCAGCTTGGGGGGACTTTGGGCTATGAACACTGAAGCTTTCTTT. It specifies CASSLGGLWAMNTEAFF. Based on the CDR3 plus reference TRBV5-8 and TRBJ1-1, the full variable domain is EAGVTQSPTHLIKTRGQQATLRCSPISGHTSVYWYQQALGLGLQFLLWYDEGEERNRGNFPPRFSGRQFPNYSSELNVNALELEDSALYLCASSLGGLWAMNTEAFFGQGTRLTVV.

This chain uses TRBV5-5 with TRBJ1-2, with 7 bases identical to TRBD1. Germline V gives CDR1 SGHKS, CDR2 YYEKEE (reference sequence). The CDR3 runs 14 residues. V lost 1 base, J lost 8 bases, and 8 bases stayed unmatched. CDR3 coding DNA: TGTGCCAGCAGCTTGACAGGGGCCACCGGGGGCTACACCTTC. This sequence encodes CASSLTGATGGYTF.

The CDR3 sequence is CAIGGSQETQYF. The CDR3 coding sequence is TGTGCCATCGGAGGGTCCCAAGAGACCCAGTACTTC. This rearrangement joins TRBV10-3 to TRBJ2-5, with D tentatively TRBD2 (6 bases). CDR3 size: 12 residues. The V gene lost 8 bases and the J gene lost 1 base, with 8 bases spanning the gap. CDR1 and CDR2 from the germline V gene are ENHRY and SYGVKD.

This clone appeared a single time. CDR3 protein: CASSQGGGRNTQYF. CDR3 bases: TGTGCCAGCAGCCAGGGGGGGGGCCGGAATACGCAGTATTTT. V gene TRBV3-1 (or the pseudogene TRBV3-2) combines with J gene TRBJ2-3, with D tentatively TRBD2 (7 bases). The CDR3 is 14 amino acids. V lost 3 bases and J 7 bases, leaving 14 bases between the germline ends. CDR1 is LGHDT and CDR2 is YNNKEL in the germline V gene (reference sequence).

V is TRBV6-5 and J is TRBJ2-3, with TRBD2 identical over 8 bases. The CDR3 sequence is 16 residues long. Per germline, CDR1 MNHEY and CDR2 SVGAGI. V dropped 4 bases and J dropped 1; count of bases not matched to a gene: 7. The CDR3 reads CASSFNSGSRTDTQYF. CDR3 sequence (DNA): TGTGCCAGCAGTTTTAACAGCGGGAGTCGCACAGATACGCAGTATTTT.

The V call is TRBV24-1, the J call TRBJ2-2; 7 positions agree with TRBD2. The CDR3 contains 16 residues. V trimming: 4 bases; J trimming: 3 bases; junction bases outside the gene matches: 7. Germline V gives CDR1 KGHDR, CDR2 SFDVKD. The CDR3 here is CATSDPRLADTGELFF. For the CDR3, the DNA is TGTGCCACCAGTGACCCTAGACTAGCCGACACCGGGGAGCTGTTTTTT.

This clone was seen only a few times. The rearrangement uses TRBV27 and TRBJ1-1, with D perhaps matching TRBD1 (6 bases). CDR3 length: 14 amino acids. V lost 3 bases, J lost 0 bases, and 8 bases lay in between. The germline V gene encodes CDR1 MNHEY and CDR2 SMNVEV (reference sequence). The CDR3 spells CASSLRGMNTEAFF. CDR3 in DNA: TGTGCCAGCAGTTTGAGGGGGATGAACACTGAAGCTTTCTTT.

The count of this clone is one. V is TRBV11-2 and J is TRBJ1-5; D perhaps matches TRBD1 (6 bases). Germline-derived CDR1 and CDR2 are SGHAT and FQNNGV. The length of the CDR3 is 13 residues. The V end lost 6 bases, the J end lost 5 bases, and 11 bases lay between the germline ends. The CDR3 here is CASSTGPDQPQHF. CDR3 nucleotide sequence: TGTGCCAGCAGTACAGGGCCGGATCAGCCCCAGCATTTT.

The chain recombines TRBV5-4 with TRBJ2-5, with TRBD1 identical over 7 bases. The V gene end was trimmed by 4 bases and the J gene end by 4 bases; junction bases not matched to a gene: 10. CDR3 length: 15 residues. Germline CDR1 is SGHNT and CDR2 is YYREEE (reference sequence). CDR3 sequence reads: CASSTRQGLRETQYF. CDR3 DNA sequence: TGTGCCAGCAGCACCAGACAGGGTTTAAGAGAGACCCAGTACTTC.

A remark on this clone: The germline gene is not matched at one end of the junction; a read error may be the cause. The V call is TRBV24-1, the J call TRBJ1-5; D gene ambiguous. The CDR3 runs to 9 residues. Germline V gene data show CDR1 as KGHDR and CDR2 as SFDVKD. The chain's CDR3 is CATSYLGIF. The CDR3 DNA reads as TGTGCCACCAGTTACCTCGGGATTTTT.

The rearrangement links TRBV18 to TRBJ1-5, with TRBD1 matching over 9 bases. The length of the CDR3 is 18 residues. The germline V gene encodes CDR1 KGHSH and CDR2 LQKENI. Germline trimming cut 4 bases from V and 0 bases from J; bases unmatched to any gene: 10. The CDR3 DNA is TGTGCCAGCTCACTCCCGGGACAGGGCCCATATAGCAATCAGCCCCAGCATTTT. Its translation is CASSLPGQGPYSNQPQHF.

This chain links TRBV5-1 with TRBJ2-3; possibly TRBD1 for D (6 bases). This CDR3 comprises 15 residues. V lost 0 bases and J 1 base, leaving 9 bases between the germline ends. Germline CDR1 SGHRS, CDR2 YFSETQ. The CDR3 loop reads CASSLGGHGTDTQYF. In DNA form, the CDR3 reads TGCGCCAGCAGCTTGGGGGGACATGGCACAGATACGCAGTATTTT.

The genes are TRBV6-5 and TRBJ1-6; no definite D call. CDR1 and CDR2 (germline): MNHEY, SVGAGI. The V end lost 6 bases, the J end lost 12 bases, and 18 bases lay between the germline ends. The CDR3 loop spans 14 amino acids. CDR3 region: CASRPRELPGPLHF. CDR3 bases: TGTGCCAGCAGACCCCGGGAGCTGCCAGGACCCCTCCACTTT.

The chain carries TRBV7-8 and TRBJ2-7; possibly TRBD2 for D (7 bases). The V gene's germline CDR1 is SGHVS and CDR2 FQNEAQ. Trimming took off 4 bases at V and 5 bases at J, with 21 bases between the two ends. CDR3 size: 16 residues. The CDR3 coding sequence is TGTGCCAGCAGCTCCCTACGGGGGGCGAAGTCCCACGAGCAGTACTTC. Residues: CASSSLRGAKSHEQYF.

This rearrangement joins TRBV27 to TRBJ1-2; D gene unclear. Germline CDR1 is MNHEY and CDR2 is SMNVEV (reference sequence). V lost 0 bases to trimming and J lost 8 bases, with 10 bases between them. CDR3 size: 13 residues. The CDR3 reads CASSLSILGGYTF. CDR3 DNA sequence: TGTGCCAGCAGTTTATCGATTTTGGGCGGCTACACCTTC.